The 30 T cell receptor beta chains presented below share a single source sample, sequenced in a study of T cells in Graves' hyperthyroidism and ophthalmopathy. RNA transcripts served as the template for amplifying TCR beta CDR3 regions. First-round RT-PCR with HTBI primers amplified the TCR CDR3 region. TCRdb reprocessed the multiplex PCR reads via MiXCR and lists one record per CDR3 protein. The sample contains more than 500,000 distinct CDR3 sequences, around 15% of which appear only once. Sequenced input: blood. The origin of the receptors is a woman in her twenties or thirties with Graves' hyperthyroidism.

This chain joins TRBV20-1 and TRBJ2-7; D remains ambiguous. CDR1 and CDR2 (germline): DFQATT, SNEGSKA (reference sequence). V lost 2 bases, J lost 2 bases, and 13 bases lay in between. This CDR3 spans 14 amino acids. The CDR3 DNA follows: TGCAGTGCTAGACACCTCTTCAGCGCCTACGAGCAGTACTTC. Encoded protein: CSARHLFSAYEQYF.

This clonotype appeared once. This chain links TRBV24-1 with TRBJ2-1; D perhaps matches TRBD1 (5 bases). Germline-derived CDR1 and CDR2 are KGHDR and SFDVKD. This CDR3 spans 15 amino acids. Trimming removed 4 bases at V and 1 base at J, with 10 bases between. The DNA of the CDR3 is TGTGCCACCAGTGACCTACAGGAATCCTACAATGAGCAGTTCTTC. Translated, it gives CATSDLQESYNEQFF.

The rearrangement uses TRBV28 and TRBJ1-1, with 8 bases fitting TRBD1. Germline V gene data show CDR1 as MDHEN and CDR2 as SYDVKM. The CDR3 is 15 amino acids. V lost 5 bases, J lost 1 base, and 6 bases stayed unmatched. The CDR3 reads CASSPDRERNTEAFF. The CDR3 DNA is TGTGCCAGCAGTCCGGACAGGGAGAGGAACACTGAAGCTTTCTTT.

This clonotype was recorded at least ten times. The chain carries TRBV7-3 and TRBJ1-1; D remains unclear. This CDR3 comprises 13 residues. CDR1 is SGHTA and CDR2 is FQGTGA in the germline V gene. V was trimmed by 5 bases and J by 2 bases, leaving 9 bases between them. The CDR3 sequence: CASSTQYNTEAFF. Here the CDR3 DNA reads TGTGCCAGCAGCACTCAGTATAACACTGAAGCTTTCTTT.

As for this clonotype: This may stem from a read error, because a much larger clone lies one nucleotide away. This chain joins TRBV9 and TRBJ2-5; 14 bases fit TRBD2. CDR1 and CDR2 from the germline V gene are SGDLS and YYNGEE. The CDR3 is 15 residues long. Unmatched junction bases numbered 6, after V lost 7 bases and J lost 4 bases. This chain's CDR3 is CASAPGLAGAETQYF. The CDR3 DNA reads TGTGCCAGCGCCCCGGGACTAGCGGGAGCAGAGACCCAGTACTTC.

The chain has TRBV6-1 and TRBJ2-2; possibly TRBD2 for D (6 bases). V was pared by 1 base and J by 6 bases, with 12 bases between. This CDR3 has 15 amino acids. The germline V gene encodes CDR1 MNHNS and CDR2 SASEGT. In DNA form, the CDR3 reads TGTGCCAGCAGTGAAGTGGGACTCCCCCCCGGGGAGCTGTTTTTT. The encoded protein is CASSEVGLPPGELFF.

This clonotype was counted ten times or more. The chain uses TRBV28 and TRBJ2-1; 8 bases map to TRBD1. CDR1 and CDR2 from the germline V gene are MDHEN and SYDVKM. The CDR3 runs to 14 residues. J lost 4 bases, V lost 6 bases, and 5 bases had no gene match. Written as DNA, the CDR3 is TGTGCCAGCAGAGACAGGGGTAGGTACAATGAGCAGTTCTTC. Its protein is CASRDRGRYNEQFF. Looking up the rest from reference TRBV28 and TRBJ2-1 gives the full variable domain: DVKVTQSSRYLVKRTGEKVFLECVQDMDHENMFWYRQDPGLGLRLIYFSYDVKMKEKGDIPEGYSVSREKKERFSLILESASTNQTSMYLCASRDRGRYNEQFFGPGTRLTVL.

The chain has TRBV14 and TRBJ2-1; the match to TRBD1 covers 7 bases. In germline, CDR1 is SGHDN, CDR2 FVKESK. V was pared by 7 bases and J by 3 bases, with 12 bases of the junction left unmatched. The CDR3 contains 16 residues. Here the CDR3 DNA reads TGTGCCAGCACCAGAAGGGAAGGACAGGACTACAATGAGCAGTTCTTC. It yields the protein CASTRREGQDYNEQFF.

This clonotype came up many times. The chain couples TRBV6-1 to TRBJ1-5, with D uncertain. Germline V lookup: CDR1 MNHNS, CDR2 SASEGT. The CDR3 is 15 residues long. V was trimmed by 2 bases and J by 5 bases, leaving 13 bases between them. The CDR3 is CASSEFRRDYQPQHF. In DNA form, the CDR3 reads TGTGCCAGCAGTGAATTTAGGAGGGATTATCAGCCCCAGCATTTT.

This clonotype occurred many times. The CDR3 is CASSLGGAGLGEAFF. The CDR3 DNA reads as TGTGCCAGCAGCCTGGGGGGCGCGGGATTGGGTGAAGCTTTCTTT. This rearrangement joins TRBV3-1 to TRBJ1-1, with a weak D call TRBD1 (6 bases). The germline V gene has CDR1 LGHDT and CDR2 YNNKEL (reference sequence). Trimming stripped 4 bases from V and 7 bases from J, with 19 bases between. This CDR3 is 15 amino acids long.

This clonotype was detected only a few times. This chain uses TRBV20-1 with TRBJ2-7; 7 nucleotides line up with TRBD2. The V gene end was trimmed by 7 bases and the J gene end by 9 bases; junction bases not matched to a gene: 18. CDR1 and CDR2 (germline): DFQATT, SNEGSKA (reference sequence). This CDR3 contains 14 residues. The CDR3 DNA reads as TGCAGTGGTGACTCGACTAGCAGGAGATACCTGCAGTACTTC. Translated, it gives CSGDSTSRRYLQYF.

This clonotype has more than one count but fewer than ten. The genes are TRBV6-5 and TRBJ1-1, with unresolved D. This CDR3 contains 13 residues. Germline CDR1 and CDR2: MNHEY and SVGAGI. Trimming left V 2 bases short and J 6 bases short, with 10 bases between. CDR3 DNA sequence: TGTGCCAGCAGTTACGGGTACCCAGCTGAAGCTTTCTTT. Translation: CASSYGYPAEAFF.

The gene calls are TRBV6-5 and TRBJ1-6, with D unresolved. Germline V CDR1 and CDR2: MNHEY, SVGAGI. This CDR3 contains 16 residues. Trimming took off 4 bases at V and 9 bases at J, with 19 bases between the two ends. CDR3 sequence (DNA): TGTGCCAGCAGTTCATGGGCCGGGCCCGGGCGTTCACCCCTCCACTTT. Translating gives CASSSWAGPGRSPLHF.

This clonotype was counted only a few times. CDR3 DNA sequence: TGTGCCAGCAGCTTAGGACTAGCGGGAGTAGCAGATACGCAGTATTTT. It is translated as CASSLGLAGVADTQYF. The chain recombines TRBV13 with TRBJ2-3; 11 positions agree with TRBD2. In germline, CDR1 is PRHDT, CDR2 FYEKMQ (reference sequence). V shed 0 bases, J shed 4 bases, and the junction held 3 bases outside the gene matches. The CDR3 consists of 16 residues.

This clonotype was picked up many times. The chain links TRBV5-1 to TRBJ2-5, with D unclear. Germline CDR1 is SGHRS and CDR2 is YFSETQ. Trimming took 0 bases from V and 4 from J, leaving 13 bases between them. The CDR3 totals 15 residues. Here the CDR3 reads CASSLVPAPGETQYF. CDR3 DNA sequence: TGCGCCAGCAGCTTGGTACCAGCGCCGGGAGAGACCCAGTACTTC.

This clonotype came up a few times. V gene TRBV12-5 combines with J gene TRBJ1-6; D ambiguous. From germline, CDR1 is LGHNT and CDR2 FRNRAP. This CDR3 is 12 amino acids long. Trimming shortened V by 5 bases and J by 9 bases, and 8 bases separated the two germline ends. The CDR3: CASGPLFSPLHF. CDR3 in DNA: TGTGCTAGTGGTCCCCTCTTTTCACCCCTCCACTTT. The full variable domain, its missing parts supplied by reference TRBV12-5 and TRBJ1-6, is DARVTQTPRHKVTEMGQEVTMRCQPILGHNTVFWYRQTMMQGLELLAYFRNRAPLDDSGMPKDRFSAEMPDATLATLKIQPSEPRDSAVYFCASGPLFSPLHFGNGTRLTVT.

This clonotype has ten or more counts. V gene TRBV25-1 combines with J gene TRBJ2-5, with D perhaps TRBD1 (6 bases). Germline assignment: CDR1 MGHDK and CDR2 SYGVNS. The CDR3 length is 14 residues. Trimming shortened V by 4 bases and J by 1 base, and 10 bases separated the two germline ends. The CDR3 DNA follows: TGTGCCAGCAGTGCTCGGACAGCCCAAGAGACCCAGTACTTC. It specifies CASSARTAQETQYF.

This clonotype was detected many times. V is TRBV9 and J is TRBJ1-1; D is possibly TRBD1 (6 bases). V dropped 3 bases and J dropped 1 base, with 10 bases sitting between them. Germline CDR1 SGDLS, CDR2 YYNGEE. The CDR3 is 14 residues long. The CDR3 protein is CASSATGQNTEAFF. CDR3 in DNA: TGTGCCAGCAGCGCGACGGGACAGAACACTGAAGCTTTCTTT.

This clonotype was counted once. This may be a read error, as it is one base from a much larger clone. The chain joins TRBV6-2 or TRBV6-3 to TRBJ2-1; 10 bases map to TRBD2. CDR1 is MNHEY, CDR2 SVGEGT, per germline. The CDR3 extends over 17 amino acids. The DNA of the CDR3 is TGTGCCGGCAGGCGTGGGGCTAGCGGGAGCGGGTACAATGAGCAGTTCTTC. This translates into CAGRRGASGSGYNEQFF.

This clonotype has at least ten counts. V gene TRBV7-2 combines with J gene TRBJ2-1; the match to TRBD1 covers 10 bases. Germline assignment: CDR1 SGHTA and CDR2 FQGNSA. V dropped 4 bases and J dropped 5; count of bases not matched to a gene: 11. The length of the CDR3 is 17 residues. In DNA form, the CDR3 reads TGTGCCAGCAGCTCAGTATCCGGGACAGGGGACCACAATGAGCAGTTCTTC. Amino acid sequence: CASSSVSGTGDHNEQFF.

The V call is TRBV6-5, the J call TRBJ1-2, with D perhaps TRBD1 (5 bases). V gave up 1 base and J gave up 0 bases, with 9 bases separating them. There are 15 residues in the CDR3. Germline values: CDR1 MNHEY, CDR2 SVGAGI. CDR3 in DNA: TGTGCCAGCAGTTACTGGGAGGGGTCTAACTATGGCTACACCTTC. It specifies CASSYWEGSNYGYTF.

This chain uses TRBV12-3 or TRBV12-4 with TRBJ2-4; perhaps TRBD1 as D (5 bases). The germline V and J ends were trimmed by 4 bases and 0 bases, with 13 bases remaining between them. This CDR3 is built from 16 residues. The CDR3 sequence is CASSSPLGLAKNIQYF. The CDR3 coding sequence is TGTGCCAGCAGTTCACCGCTGGGGCTAGCCAAAAACATTCAGTACTTC.

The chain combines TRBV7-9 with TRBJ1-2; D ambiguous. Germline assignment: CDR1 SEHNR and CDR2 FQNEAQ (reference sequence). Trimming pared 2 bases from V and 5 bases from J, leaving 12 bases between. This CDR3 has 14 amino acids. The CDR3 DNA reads TGTGCCAGCAGCTTATTGGAGACGTTATATGGCTACACCTTC. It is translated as CASSLLETLYGYTF.

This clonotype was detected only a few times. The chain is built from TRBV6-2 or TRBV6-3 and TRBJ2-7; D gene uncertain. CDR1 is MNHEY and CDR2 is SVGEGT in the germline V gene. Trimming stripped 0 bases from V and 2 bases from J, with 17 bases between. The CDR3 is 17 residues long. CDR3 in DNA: TGTGCCAGCAGTTACTCGACGAGTGGGCTACCCCCCTACGAGCAGTACTTC. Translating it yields CASSYSTSGLPPYEQYF.

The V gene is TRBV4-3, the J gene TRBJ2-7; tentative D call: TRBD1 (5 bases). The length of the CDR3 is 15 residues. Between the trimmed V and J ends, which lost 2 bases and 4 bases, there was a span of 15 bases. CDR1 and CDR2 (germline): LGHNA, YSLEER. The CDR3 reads CASSQTTEALYEQYF. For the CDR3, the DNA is TGCGCCAGCAGCCAAACGACAGAAGCTCTGTACGAGCAGTACTTC.

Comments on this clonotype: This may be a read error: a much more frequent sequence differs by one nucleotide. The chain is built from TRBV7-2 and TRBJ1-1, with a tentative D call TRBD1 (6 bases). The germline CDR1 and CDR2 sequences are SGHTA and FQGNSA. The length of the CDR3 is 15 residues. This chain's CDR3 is CAGSRSGQKNTEAFF. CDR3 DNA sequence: TGTGCCGGCAGCCGGTCCGGACAGAAAAACACTGAAGCTTTCTTT.

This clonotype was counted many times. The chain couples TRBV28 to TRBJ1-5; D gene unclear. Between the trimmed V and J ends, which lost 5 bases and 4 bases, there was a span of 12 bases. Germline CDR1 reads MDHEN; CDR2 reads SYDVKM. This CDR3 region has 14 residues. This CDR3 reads CASSVVWENQPQHF. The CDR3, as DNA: TGTGCCAGCAGTGTCGTTTGGGAGAATCAGCCCCAGCATTTT. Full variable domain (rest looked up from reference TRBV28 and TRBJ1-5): DVKVTQSSRYLVKRTGEKVFLECVQDMDHENMFWYRQDPGLGLRLIYFSYDVKMKEKGDIPEGYSVSREKKERFSLILESASTNQTSMYLCASSVVWENQPQHFGDGTRLSIL.

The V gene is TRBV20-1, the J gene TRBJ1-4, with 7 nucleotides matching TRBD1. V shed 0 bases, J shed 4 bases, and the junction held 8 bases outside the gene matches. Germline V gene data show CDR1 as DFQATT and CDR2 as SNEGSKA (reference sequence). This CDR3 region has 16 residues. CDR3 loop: CSARDPGGRDNEKLFF. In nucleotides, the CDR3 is TGCAGTGCTAGAGATCCAGGGGGTCGAGATAATGAAAAACTGTTTTTT.

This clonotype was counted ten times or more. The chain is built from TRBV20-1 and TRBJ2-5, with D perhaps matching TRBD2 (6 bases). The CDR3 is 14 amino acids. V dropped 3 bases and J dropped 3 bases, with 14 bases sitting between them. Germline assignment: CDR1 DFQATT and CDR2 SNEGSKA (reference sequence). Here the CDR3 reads CSASQAGKKETQYF. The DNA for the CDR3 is TGCAGTGCTAGCCAGGCGGGAAAAAAAGAGACCCAGTACTTC.

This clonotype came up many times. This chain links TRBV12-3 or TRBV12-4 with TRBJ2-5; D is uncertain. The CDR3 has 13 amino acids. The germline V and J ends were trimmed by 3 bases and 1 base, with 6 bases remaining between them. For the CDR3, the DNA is TGTGCCAGCAGTTTTTTGGCCCAAGAGACCCAGTACTTC. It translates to CASSFLAQETQYF.